This TCR beta chain appears in the sequencing data of a study of monozygotic twins with inflammatory bowel disease. From the 5' RACE reads, TCRdb lists one entry per CDR3 protein and no DNA. The sample data list 200,000 to 250,000 distinct CDR3 sequences. Germline CDR1 SGHRS, CDR2 YFSETQ. This CDR3 contains 14 residues. This receptor was obtained from a human donor with ulcerative colitis or Crohn's disease, or a healthy co-twin of an affected twin (not recorded which). Sequenced input: blood. The V and J genes are TRBV5-1 and TRBJ2-1; the TCRdb call, TRBD1, lacks DNA for checking. The CDR3 here is CASSFKGFDNEQFF.